This TCR beta chain stems from a study of human T cells and chemical hapten exposure. The wider study: A roughly 2 cm by roughly 2 cm inner upper arm patch received 2% DPC for sensitization.

Time point denoted: pre-sensitization, week 0. Treatment here: therapeutic diphenylcyclopropenone sensitization with weekly scalp DPC. TCRdb reprocessed the RACE reads with MiXCR, giving one entry per CDR3 protein. The sample contains 150,000 to 200,000 distinct CDR3 sequences, 25% to 30% of which appear only once. A word on this clonotype: What it binds is not known.

CDR1 is LGHNT, CDR2 FRNRAP, per germline. Trimming pared 5 bases from V and 2 bases from J, leaving 13 bases between. The CDR3 extends over 15 amino acids. Overall study results and limits: In comparison with controls, expanded TCRs gave rise to a significantly larger number of large CDR3 similarity clusters.

This sequence originates from a woman younger than 45 with alopecia areata. Some clones in this sample may be carry-over from other donors' samples. The sample was whole blood, taken in connection with sensitization to the hapten diphenylcyclopropenone (DPC). The rearrangement uses TRBV12-5 and TRBJ1-5; D is perhaps TRBD1 (5 bases). CDR3 nucleotides: TGTGCTAGTGGTGAAGGGGCGTGGGGCAATCAGCCCCAGCATTTT. It translates to CASGEGAWGNQPQHF.